One sample yielded the 28 T cell receptor beta chains listed below, sequenced in a study of T-cell memory formation after mild COVID-19. One entry per CDR3 protein, called by TCRdb with MiXCR from the 5' RACE reads. The repertoire has 450,000 to 650,000 distinct CDR3 sequences, approximately 20% of them found once; the top ten carry roughly an eighth. Sequences were obtained from PBMCs or a T cell subset sorted from them (not recorded which). Receptors originate from an adult woman who had mild COVID-19 (a few samples of this study predate the infection). Cell type and time point are not known.

A few counts support this clonotype. V and J are TRBV5-1 and TRBJ1-1, with D possibly being TRBD1 (5 bases). The CDR3 covers 14 residues. V was pared by 0 bases and J by 10 bases, with 16 bases between. Germline V gene sequence: CDR1 SGHRS, CDR2 YFSETQ. CDR3 coding DNA: TGCGCCAGCAGCTTGGGTCGGGGGATGGAGGTAGCTTTCTTT. Translated, it gives CASSLGRGMEVAFF. Using reference TRBV5-1 and TRBJ1-1 for the parts outside the CDR3, the full variable domain is KAGVTQTPRYLIKTRGQQVTLSCSPISGHRSVSWYQQTPGQGLQFLFEYFSETQRNKGNFPGRFSGRQFSNSRSEMNVSTLELGDSALYLCASSLGRGMEVAFFGQGTRLTVV.

This sequence joins TRBV27 and TRBJ2-7, with 7 bases identical to TRBD2. V lost 6 bases and J lost 2; bases outside the gene matches: 4. The CDR3 contains 13 residues. Germline CDR1 MNHEY, CDR2 SMNVEV (reference sequence). The CDR3 DNA follows: TGTGCCAGCAGCGGACTAGGCGCCTACGAGCAGTACTTC. It encodes CASSGLGAYEQYF.

V is TRBV27 and J is TRBJ2-7; the D call may be TRBD1 or TRBD2 (7 bases each). This CDR3 spans 16 amino acids. Trimming took off 4 bases at V and 0 bases at J, with 16 bases between the two ends. The germline gives CDR1 MNHEY, CDR2 SMNVEV (reference sequence). CDR3 sequence: CASSSGRGLPSYEQYF. The CDR3 DNA reads as TGTGCCAGCAGTTCAGGGAGGGGGCTCCCCTCCTACGAGCAGTACTTC.

This clonotype was seen a few times. This chain connects TRBV9 to TRBJ1-2; possible D gene TRBD1, 5 bases. The CDR3 runs 15 residues. Looked up from germline, CDR1 is SGDLS and CDR2 is YYNGEE. The V and J ends lost 3 bases and 4 bases respectively, with 16 bases between them. The CDR3 DNA is TGTGCCAGCAGCGGGGACCCGGCGGGCGCCTATGGCTACACCTTC. This sequence encodes CASSGDPAGAYGYTF.

V and J are TRBV5-5 and TRBJ2-5; D is perhaps TRBD1 (5 bases). Trimming took 7 bases from V and 1 from J, leaving 8 bases between them. Germline CDR1 SGHKS, CDR2 YYEKEE (reference sequence). There are 12 residues in the CDR3. The CDR3 loop is CASQTVQETQYF. CDR3 coding DNA: TGTGCCAGCCAGACAGTCCAAGAGACCCAGTACTTC. The full variable domain, rest sourced from reference TRBV5-5 and TRBJ2-5, is DAGVTQSPTHLIKTRGQQVTLRCSPISGHKSVSWYQQVLGQGPQFIFQYYEKEERGRGNFPDRFSARQFPNYSSELNVNALLLGDSALYLCASQTVQETQYFGPGTRLLVL.

This clonotype came up a few times. The CDR3 DNA sequence: TGTGCCAGCAGCGTATACGAGGGTCAGCCCCAGCATTTT. This gives the protein CASSVYEGQPQHF. V and J are TRBV9 and TRBJ1-5; D remains unclear. Germline V CDR1 and CDR2: SGDLS, YYNGEE. This CDR3 comprises 13 residues. Between the trimmed V and J ends, which lost 1 base and 6 bases, there was a span of 8 bases.

The V and J genes are TRBV2 and TRBJ2-3, with D possibly matching TRBD2 (6 bases). Trimming took off 6 bases at V and 5 bases at J, with 9 bases between the two ends. Germline assignment: CDR1 SNHLY and CDR2 FYNNEI. There are 12 residues in the CDR3. This chain's CDR3 is CASRRGGDTQYF. As DNA, the CDR3 is TGTGCCAGCAGGCGGGGCGGAGATACGCAGTATTTT.

The chain joins TRBV7-3 to TRBJ2-3; 10 nucleotides agree with TRBD1. The CDR3 consists of 16 residues. Unmatched junction bases numbered 6, after V lost 3 bases and J lost 3 bases. The germline V gene encodes CDR1 SGHTA and CDR2 FQGTGA. CDR3 amino acids: CASSLATGGLTDTQYF. The CDR3 nucleotides read TGTGCCAGCAGCTTGGCGACAGGGGGCTTGACAGATACGCAGTATTTT.

This chain connects TRBV6-6 to TRBJ2-7; the match to TRBD1 covers 7 bases. Germline V gene data show CDR1 as MNHNY and CDR2 as SVGAGI (reference sequence). J gave up 7 bases and V 6 bases, and 12 bases lay outside the gene matches. This CDR3 spans 14 amino acids. CDR3 DNA: TGTGCCAGCAGGCGGACCACAGGGGTTAGGGAGCAGTACTTC. Protein sequence: CASRRTTGVREQYF.

The V call is TRBV12-3 or TRBV12-4, the J call TRBJ2-1, with D possibly being TRBD1 (6 bases). The CDR3 consists of 15 residues. Trimming cost V 6 bases and J 5 bases, with 17 bases left between them. The CDR3 here is CASSDRGRTDNEQFF. The CDR3 DNA sequence: TGTGCCAGCAGCGACCGGGGCCGGACAGACAATGAGCAGTTCTTC.

This clonotype was recorded a few times. CDR3 loop: CSVELQGLLTEAFF. The CDR3 DNA sequence: TGCAGCGTTGAACTGCAGGGTCTTCTCACTGAAGCTTTCTTT. The chain couples TRBV29-1 to TRBJ1-1, with D possibly TRBD1 on 5 matching bases. The CDR3 spans 14 residues. Germline lookup yields CDR1 SQVTM and CDR2 ANQGSEA. Trimming removed 2 bases from V and 4 bases from J, with 14 bases in between.

The chain employs TRBV2 and TRBJ2-7; 11 bases map to TRBD2. Losses at the gene ends were 4 bases for V and 6 bases for J; bases not matched to a gene: 2. The germline V gene encodes CDR1 SNHLY and CDR2 FYNNEI. This CDR3 has 13 residues. This chain's CDR3 is CASSGLAGIEQYF. The CDR3 region has the DNA TGTGCCAGCAGTGGACTAGCGGGAATCGAGCAGTACTTC.

J is TRBJ1-4 and V is TRBV11-2, with 10 bases identical to TRBD1. After removal of 5 bases from V and 0 bases from J, the junction contained 6 bases not matched to a gene. This CDR3 spans 17 amino acids. Germline CDR1 and CDR2: SGHAT and FQNNGV. The chain's CDR3 is CASSRTGGASTNEKLFF. In nucleotides, the CDR3 is TGTGCCAGCAGCCGGACAGGGGGAGCATCAACTAATGAAAAACTGTTTTTT.

The J gene is TRBJ2-7, the V gene TRBV20-1, with 13 bases identical to TRBD2. CDR1 DFQATT and CDR2 SNEGSKA come from the germline V gene (reference sequence). V lost 5 bases and J lost 7; bases outside the gene matches: 2. The CDR3 spans 12 residues. The CDR3 spells CSAGLAGEEQYF. CDR3 coding DNA: TGCAGTGCTGGACTAGCGGGGGAAGAGCAGTACTTC.

This clonotype appeared a few times. The J gene is TRBJ2-1, the V gene TRBV20-1; D is possibly TRBD2 (5 bases). Germline CDR1 DFQATT, CDR2 SNEGSKA (reference sequence). Between the trimmed V and J ends, which lost 1 base and 0 bases, there was a span of 7 bases. This CDR3 spans 14 amino acids. The CDR3 here is CSARVTSSYNEQFF. In DNA, the CDR3 is TGCAGTGCTAGAGTAACTAGCTCCTACAATGAGCAGTTCTTC.

This chain joins TRBV12-3 or TRBV12-4 and TRBJ1-5; TRBD1 might be the D (5 bases). V shed 3 bases and J shed 2 bases, with 11 bases lying between them. The CDR3 runs 15 residues. As DNA, the CDR3 is TGTGCCAGCAGTTTTGGTCAGGGCCGCAATCAGCCCCAGCATTTT. The encoded protein is CASSFGQGRNQPQHF.

V usage is TRBV24-1 and J usage is TRBJ2-1; TRBD1 is a possible D gene (6 bases). CDR1 is KGHDR, CDR2 SFDVKD, per germline. The CDR3 is 15 residues long. Trimming left V 4 bases short and J 2 bases short, with 11 bases between. The CDR3 loop is CATSDVDSPYNEQFF. CDR3 sequence (DNA): TGTGCCACCAGTGACGTGGACAGTCCCTACAATGAGCAGTTCTTC.

The V gene is TRBV27, the J gene TRBJ2-1; perhaps TRBD2 as D (6 bases). The V gene's germline CDR1 is MNHEY and CDR2 SMNVEV (reference sequence). The CDR3 is made up of 13 amino acids. Trimming stripped 5 bases from V and 5 bases from J, with 10 bases between. The CDR3 sequence is CASSPTRHNEQFF. Written as DNA, the CDR3 is TGTGCCAGCAGTCCGACTAGGCACAATGAGCAGTTCTTC.

This clonotype showed up many times. The chain joins TRBV6-5 to TRBJ2-6; D not certain. V was pared by 6 bases and J by 2 bases, with 14 bases between. This CDR3 region has 16 residues. Germline V gene lookup returns CDR1 MNHEY and CDR2 SVGAGI. The CDR3 reads CASRGSVGTGANVLTF. For the CDR3, the DNA is TGTGCCAGCAGGGGCTCGGTGGGTACTGGGGCCAACGTCCTGACTTTC.

The chain has TRBV12-3 or TRBV12-4 and TRBJ2-5, with 8 bases fitting TRBD1. The CDR3 runs to 14 residues. V trimming: 4 bases; J trimming: 5 bases; junction bases outside the gene matches: 6. The CDR3 loop reads CASSSDRESETQYF. CDR3 sequence (DNA): TGTGCCAGCAGTTCGGACAGGGAGTCGGAGACCCAGTACTTC.

The V and J genes are TRBV3-1 and TRBJ2-3; 7 bases map to TRBD2. The CDR3 is 15 residues long. Germline V gene lookup returns CDR1 LGHDT and CDR2 YNNKEL (reference sequence). The trim removed 8 bases at V and 6 bases at J, leaving 14 bases unmatched. CDR3 loop: CASRMSGANLDTQYF. Here the CDR3 DNA reads TGTGCCAGCCGTATGAGCGGGGCTAATCTCGATACGCAGTATTTT.

This clonotype has a handful of counts. The J gene is TRBJ2-2, the V gene TRBV15, with 15 bases lining up with TRBD2. The CDR3 extends over 17 amino acids. V trimming: 4 bases; J trimming: 3 bases; junction bases outside the gene matches: 3. Looked up from germline, CDR1 is LNHNV and CDR2 is YYDKDF (reference sequence). CDR3 sequence: CATSTGLAGGHTGELFF. In DNA, the CDR3 is TGTGCCACCAGCACGGGACTAGCGGGGGGACACACCGGGGAGCTGTTTTTT.

The chain couples TRBV11-2 to TRBJ2-1; a possible D gene is TRBD2 (7 bases). Germline loops: CDR1 SGHAT, CDR2 FQNNGV. V was shortened by 7 bases and J by 10 bases, with 23 bases between the two germline ends. The CDR3 has 15 amino acids. The CDR3 here is CASTYGGLPWGEQFF. The CDR3 DNA sequence: TGTGCCAGCACCTACGGGGGGCTGCCCTGGGGGGAGCAGTTCTTC. The whole variable domain, filled in from reference TRBV11-2 and TRBJ2-1, reads EAGVAQSPRYKIIEKRQSVAFWCNPISGHATLYWYQQILGQGPKLLIQFQNNGVVDDSQLPKDRFSAERLKGVDSTLKIQPAKLEDSAVYLCASTYGGLPWGEQFFGPGTRLTVL.

The J gene is TRBJ1-3, the V gene TRBV18; D uncertain. The CDR3 is made up of 16 amino acids. The V end was cut by 3 bases, the J end by 0 bases, with 12 bases between. In germline, CDR1 is KGHSH, CDR2 LQKENI. The DNA of the CDR3 is TGTGCCAGCTCACCGGTTATCCCCAGCTCTGGAAACACCATATATTTT. Its protein product is CASSPVIPSSGNTIYF.

The chain carries TRBV7-8 and TRBJ2-7, with D possibly being TRBD1 or TRBD2 (6 bases each). This CDR3 has 15 amino acids. V lost 5 bases and J 3 bases, leaving 17 bases between the germline ends. Germline CDR1 SGHVS, CDR2 FQNEAQ. CDR3 in amino acids: CASSLRQEGVYEQYF. The CDR3 DNA reads TGTGCCAGCAGCCTGCGACAGGAGGGTGTCTACGAGCAGTACTTC.

The count of this clonotype is one. V gene TRBV28 combines with J gene TRBJ1-2; 7 positions agree with TRBD1. CDR3 length: 13 residues. Germline V gives CDR1 MDHEN, CDR2 SYDVKM. J was trimmed by 8 bases and V by 7 bases; bases with no gene match: 10. CDR3 residues: CASTRTGVRGYTF. The CDR3 DNA reads as TGTGCCAGCACCCGGACAGGTGTAAGGGGCTACACCTTC.

This clonotype was found a few times. V and J are TRBV20-1 and TRBJ1-2; TRBD1 aligns across 7 bases. The CDR3 length is 13 residues. The germline CDR1 and CDR2 sequences are DFQATT and SNEGSKA (reference sequence). Trimming cost V 7 bases and J 4 bases; bases outside gene matches: 9. CDR3 region: CSGPRDRAYGYTF. The CDR3 coding sequence is TGCAGTGGCCCCCGGGACAGAGCCTATGGCTACACCTTC.

This clonotype was counted between two and nine times. The rearrangement links TRBV7-2 to TRBJ2-3, with a weak D call TRBD2 (5 bases). Trimming pared 2 bases from V and 4 bases from J, leaving 10 bases between. The CDR3 consists of 14 residues. Per germline, CDR1 SGHTA and CDR2 FQGNSA. The CDR3 DNA reads as TGTGCCAGCAGCTTATTGGACTCAGCAGATACGCAGTATTTT. The encoded protein is CASSLLDSADTQYF.